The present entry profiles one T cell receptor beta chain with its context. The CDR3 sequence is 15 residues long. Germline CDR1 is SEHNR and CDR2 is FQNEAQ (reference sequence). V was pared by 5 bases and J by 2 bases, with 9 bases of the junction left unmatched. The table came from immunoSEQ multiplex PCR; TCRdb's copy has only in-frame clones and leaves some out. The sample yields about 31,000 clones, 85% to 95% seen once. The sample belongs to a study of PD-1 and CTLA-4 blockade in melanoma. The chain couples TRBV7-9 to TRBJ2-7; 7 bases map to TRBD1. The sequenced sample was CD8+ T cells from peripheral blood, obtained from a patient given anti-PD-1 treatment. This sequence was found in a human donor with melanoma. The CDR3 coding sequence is TGTGCCAGCAGCATACCGGGACAGTCCACCTACGAGCAGTACTTC. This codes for CASSIPGQSTYEQYF.